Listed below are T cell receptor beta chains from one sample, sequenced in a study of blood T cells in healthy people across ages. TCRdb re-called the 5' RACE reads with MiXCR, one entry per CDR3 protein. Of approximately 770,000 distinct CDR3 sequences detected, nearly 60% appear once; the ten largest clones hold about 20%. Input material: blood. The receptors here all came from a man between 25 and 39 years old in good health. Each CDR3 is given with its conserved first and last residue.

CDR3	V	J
CACQTGTGSYEQYF	TRBV30	TRBJ2-7
CSAVGGLPDTGELFF	TRBV20-1	TRBJ2-2
CSARGYRSSYEQYF	TRBV20-1	TRBJ2-7
CSARQAIDTEAFF	TRBV20-1	TRBJ1-1
CSVGQAMYQPQHF	TRBV29-1	TRBJ1-5
CASSQVFYEQYF	TRBV14	TRBJ2-7
CASSGGSGRAAYNEQFF	TRBV25-1	TRBJ2-1
CASRHELSGANVLTF	TRBV6-2/TRBV6-3	TRBJ2-6
CASSLSGASSTDTQYF	TRBV5-1	TRBJ2-3
CSAVTSGRGNEQFF	TRBV20-1	TRBJ2-1
CSARPQDRYEQYF	TRBV20-1	TRBJ2-7
CASSHLTGARADYYGYTF	TRBV3-1	TRBJ1-2
CSVNRDRGFGPYQETQYF	TRBV29-1	TRBJ2-5
CATSSDYYGYEQFF	TRBV15	TRBJ2-1
CSARDSRTGSDEQYF	TRBV20-1	TRBJ2-7
CASSLKGAGDNEQFF	TRBV12-3/TRBV12-4	TRBJ2-1
CASSPVQVQETQYF	TRBV7-7	TRBJ2-5
CASSPRGGQYNEQFF	TRBV18	TRBJ2-1
CASSLGGQGGTDTQYF	TRBV7-2	TRBJ2-3
CASSIGQGDYNSPLHF	TRBV10-2	TRBJ1-6
CASSPWRIATTYEQYF	TRBV18	TRBJ2-7
CASSKGQPNYGYTF	TRBV6-5	TRBJ1-2